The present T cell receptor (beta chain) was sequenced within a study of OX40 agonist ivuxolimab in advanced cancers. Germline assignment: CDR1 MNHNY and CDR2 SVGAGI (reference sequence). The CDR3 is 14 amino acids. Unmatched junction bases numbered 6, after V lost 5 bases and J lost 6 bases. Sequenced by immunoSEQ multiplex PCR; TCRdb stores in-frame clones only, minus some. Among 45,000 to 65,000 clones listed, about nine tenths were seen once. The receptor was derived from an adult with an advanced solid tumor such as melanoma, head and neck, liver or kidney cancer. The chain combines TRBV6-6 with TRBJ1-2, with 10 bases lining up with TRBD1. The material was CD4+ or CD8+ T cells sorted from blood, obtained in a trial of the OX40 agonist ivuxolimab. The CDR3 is CASSTDRGRHGYTF. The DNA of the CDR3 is TGTGCCAGCAGTACCGACAGGGGGCGCCATGGCTACACCTTC.